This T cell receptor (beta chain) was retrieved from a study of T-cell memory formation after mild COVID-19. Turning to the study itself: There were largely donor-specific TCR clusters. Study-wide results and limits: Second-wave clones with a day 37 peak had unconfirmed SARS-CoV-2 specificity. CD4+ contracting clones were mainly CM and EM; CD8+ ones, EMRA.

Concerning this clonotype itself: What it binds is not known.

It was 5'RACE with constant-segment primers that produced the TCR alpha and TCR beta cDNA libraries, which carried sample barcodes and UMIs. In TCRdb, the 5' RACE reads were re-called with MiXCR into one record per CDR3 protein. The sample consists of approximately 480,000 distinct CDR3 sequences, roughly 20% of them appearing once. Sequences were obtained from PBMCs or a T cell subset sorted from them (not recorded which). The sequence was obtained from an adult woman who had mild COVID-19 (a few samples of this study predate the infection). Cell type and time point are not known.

The CDR3 is CSAISALAYEQFF. CDR3 nucleotides: TGCAGTGCTATTAGCGCCCTGGCATATGAGCAGTTCTTC. This sequence joins TRBV20-1 and TRBJ2-1; possibly TRBD2 for D (5 bases). The CDR3 has 13 amino acids. Germline assignment: CDR1 DFQATT and CDR2 SNEGSKA (reference sequence). Trimming pared 4 bases from V and 8 bases from J, leaving 15 bases between.